The entry below gives a single TCR beta chain sequence along with its context. Its target antigen remains unknown. No per-base quality is available; no much larger clone lies one base away. The data derive from a study of blood T cell repertoires in COVID-19 (dated by TCRdb to 2020 to 2021). Background for the entire study: Samples from collaborators originated in the United States, Italy and Spain and spanned both the acute and convalescent phases of COVID-19. The prospective study material was composed of cDNA or gDNA derived from T cells, B-cell-depleted T cells, or PBMCs. Deeply sampled blood TCRbeta repertoires from subjects exposed to, actively infected with, or recovered from COVID-19 were included in the dataset. The repertoires were made available in a free public database intended to serve as a resource for research on the immune response to SARS-CoV-2. Samples were obtained from the ongoing ImmuneRACE study (first 160 participants) and from over a thousand subjects provided by 6 global collaborators. Nearly every sample came with metadata listing a de-identified subject ID, COVID-19 status, age in years and sex. Where available, HLA class I and class II types were taken from metadata supplied by the sample provider and were not determined by assay-based typing.

From the cysteine up to the phenylalanine, the CDR3 has a length of 13 residues. The entry retains the CDR3 DNA only, 39 bases that are in frame from base 1. V and J lose 7 bases and 0 bases, and a span of 9 bases separates them. The collaborating institutions used their own protocols to collect whole blood in K2EDTA tubes. For TCRbeta analysis, collaborators shipped samples as frozen whole blood, isolated PBMCs, or DNA extracted from either of those sample types. Broader findings and caveats from the paper: How much clinical and demographic metadata was included differed by source and by participant, and the metadata was provided uncurated.

TCRbeta CDR3 regions were amplified from genomic DNA by means of the immunoSEQ Assay, a bias-controlled multiplex PCR. Per the authors' processing: Within the assay, amplification of reference gene primers was used to estimate how many nucleated cells each sample contained. Sequence reads were collapsed and filtered to measure the absolute abundance of every unique TCRbeta CDR3 rearrangement. Productive Simpson clonality was computed per sample as the square root of Simpson's diversity index over productive rearrangements. The immuneACCESS repertoire file appears here via TCRdb, limited to in-frame rearrangements. These files lack a portion of the clones; in checked studies, under half of the deficit traces to unresolved V genes, and the cause of the others is not known. V and J calls and clone size are those listed in that table; D and trimming were worked out from the DNA. Recorded for this sample are 250,000 to 350,000 clones; 85% of them occurred a single time. Clones ranked in the top ten supply less than 4.5% of the sample.

The chain employs TRBV12-3 or TRBV12-4 and TRBJ1-1, with an unclear D gene assignment. The origin of this receptor is a woman in her 50s with active or convalescent COVID-19. Specimen: peripheral blood. The encoded CDR3 is CASTARLNTEAFF. The nucleotide sequence is given as TGTGCCAGCACCGCCAGGCTGAACACTGAAGCTTTCTTT.